This T cell receptor beta chain was documented in a study of cytomegalovirus exposure and HLA in healthy donors. This clone was seen once. Its antigen is not known. Study-wide results and caveats: Follow-up analysis seemed to connect common viral pathogens with several of the most significant clusters identified.

The PCR made use of 60 Vbeta and 13 Jbeta primers. Repertoires were generated with immunoSEQ multiplex PCR, while TCRdb's copy carries only in-frame clones and drops some. The sample records 150,000 to 200,000 clones, around 80% being singletons. This CDR3 region has 17 residues. From germline, CDR1 is MNHEY and CDR2 SMNVEV (reference sequence). After removal of 2 bases from V and 6 bases from J, the junction contained 8 bases not matched to a gene. The sequence derives from a man younger than 45 in good health and CMV-seropositive. The V call is TRBV27, the J call TRBJ2-2; 11 positions agree with TRBD2. The sequenced sample consisted of PBMCs. CDR3 sequence reads: CASSLPLLAGVAGELFF. The CDR3 DNA is TGTGCCAGCAGTTTACCGTTACTAGCGGGAGTAGCCGGGGAGCTGTTTTTT.